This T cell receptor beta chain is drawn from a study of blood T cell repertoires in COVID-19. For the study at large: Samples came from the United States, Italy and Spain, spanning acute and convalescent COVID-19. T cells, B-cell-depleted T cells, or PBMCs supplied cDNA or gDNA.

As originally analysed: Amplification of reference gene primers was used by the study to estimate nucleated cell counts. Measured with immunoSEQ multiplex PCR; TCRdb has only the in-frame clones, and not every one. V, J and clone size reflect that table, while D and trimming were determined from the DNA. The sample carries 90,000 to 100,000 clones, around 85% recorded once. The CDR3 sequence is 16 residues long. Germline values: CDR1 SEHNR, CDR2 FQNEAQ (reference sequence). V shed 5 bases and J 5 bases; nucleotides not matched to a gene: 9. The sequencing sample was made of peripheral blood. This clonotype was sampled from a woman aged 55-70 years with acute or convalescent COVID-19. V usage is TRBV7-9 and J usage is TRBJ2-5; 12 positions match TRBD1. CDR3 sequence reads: CASSIGTGGAGETQYF. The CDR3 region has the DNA TGTGCCAGCAGCATCGGGACAGGGGGCGCGGGGGAGACCCAGTACTTC.